These T cell receptor beta chains were read from a single sample in a study of T cell changes during pregnancy in multiple sclerosis. The table came from immunoSEQ multiplex PCR; TCRdb's copy has only in-frame clones and leaves some out. The sample contains under 45,000 clones, approximately 96% of which appear only once. The source was peripheral blood, collected in the second trimester of pregnancy. The receptors were gathered from a female donor with multiple sclerosis, enrolled in a pregnancy study. Each CDR3 is given with its conserved first and last residue. Fields, in order: D gene, J gene, V gene, clone size, CDR3 length, CDR3 protein, CDR3 DNA. The D gene is left open where the match is weak. Where a row states a size, it is once, few, many or the class of an expanded clone; other rows omit it.

>TRBD2|TRBJ2-3|TRBV29-1|.|16
CSAKEGGSGKSDTQYF
TGCAGCGCCAAAGAGGGGGGTAGCGGGAAATCAGATACGCAGTATTTT
>TRBD2|TRBJ2-1|TRBV19|.|15
CASSIATGGMDEQFF
TGTGCCAGTAGTATAGCCACGGGAGGTATGGATGAGCAGTTCTTC
>.|TRBJ1-1|TRBV28|once|13
CASSLTVNTEAFF
TGTGCCAGCAGTTTAACGGTGAACACTGAAGCTTTCTTT
>.|TRBJ1-1|TRBV15|.|15
CATSRDRGRNTEAFF
TGTGCCACCAGCAGAGATCGTGGGAGGAACACTGAAGCTTTCTTT
>.|TRBJ1-4|TRBV30|.|13
CAWSGGSDEKLFF
TGTGCCTGGTCCGGGGGGTCGGATGAAAAACTGTTTTTT
>.|TRBJ1-1|TRBV4-3|.|15
CASSQDRVPNTEAFF
TGCGCCAGCAGCCAAGATCGGGTCCCGAACACTGAAGCTTTCTTT
>TRBD1|TRBJ1-5|TRBV5-1|.|15
CASSLRTGGDQPQHF
TGCGCCAGCAGCTTGCGGACAGGGGGAGATCAGCCCCAGCATTTT
>.|TRBJ1-2|TRBV2|.|13
CASIGAMQGGYTF
TGTGCCAGCATTGGGGCCATGCAGGGAGGCTACACCTTC
>TRBD2|TRBJ2-1|TRBV14|.|13
CASSQDIGTREFF
TGTGCCAGCAGCCAAGACATCGGGACTAGGGAGTTCTTC
>.|TRBJ1-1|TRBV2|.|13
CASSGSRDTEAFF
TGTGCCAGCAGTGGAAGCAGGGACACTGAAGCTTTCTTT
>.|TRBJ2-7|TRBV6-6|.|12
CASSLGGYEQYF
TGTGCCAGCAGTTTGGGGGGCTACGAGCAGTACTTC
>.|TRBJ1-5|TRBV6-1|.|17
CASSASGTPHRGQPQHF
TGTGCCAGCAGTGCTTCAGGGACTCCTCACCGTGGTCAGCCCCAGCATTTT
>TRBD1|TRBJ1-5|TRBV27|once|13
CASRQGSHQPQHF
TGTGCCAGCCGACAGGGGTCCCATCAGCCCCAGCATTTT
>.|TRBJ1-2|TRBV5-1|once|11
CASGTIYGYTF
TGCGCCAGCGGCACAATCTATGGCTACACCTTC
>TRBD2|TRBJ2-3|TRBV7-6|.|18
CASSLKTSGITSTDTQYF
TGTGCCAGCAGCTTAAAGACCAGCGGGATTACTAGCACAGATACGCAGTATTTT
>.|TRBJ2-1|TRBV25-1|.|14
CASSQVGLYNEQFF
TGTGCCAGCAGCCAGGTGGGACTCTACAATGAGCAGTTCTTC
>TRBD2|TRBJ2-1|TRBV27|once|16
CASSAGGGEAYNEQFF
TGTGCCAGCAGTGCGGGAGGGGGAGAGGCCTACAATGAGCAGTTCTTC